This is a list of T cell receptor beta chains from one sample in a study of PD-L1 blockade in urothelial cancer. The data were produced by immunoSEQ multiplex PCR, yet TCRdb's version contains in-frame clones alone and is incomplete. The sample holds about 52,000 clones, around 84% seen once. The sample here was PBMCs, taken around atezolizumab (anti-PD-L1) treatment. These receptors were taken from a man aged 45 to 65 with urothelial cancer. CDR3s include the opening cysteine and the closing phenylalanine or tryptophan. The D gene is left open where the match is weak. Clone size is not always given. Where it is, it says once, few, many or a class for expanded clones.

d_call	v_call	cdr3_length	j_call	clone_size	cdr3_nt	cdr3_aa
.	TRBV10-2	16	TRBJ1-5	.	TGCGCCAGCAGCCAGCTAGGTGTTTCGGGCAATCAGCCCCAGCATTTT	CASSQLGVSGNQPQHF
TRBD1	TRBV30	15	TRBJ1-1	.	TGTGCCTGGAGTGCGGCGGACAGGGGCAACACTGAAGCTTTCTTT	CAWSAADRGNTEAFF
TRBD1	TRBV2	14	TRBJ2-2	.	TGTGCCAGCAGTTTGGACAGGGTGGCCGGGGAGCTGTTTTTT	CASSLDRVAGELFF
.	TRBV18	16	TRBJ1-2	.	TGTGCCAGCTCACCATCAGGAGGAGGGAAGAGCAATGGCTACACCTTC	CASSPSGGGKSNGYTF
TRBD1	TRBV29-1	13	TRBJ2-7	few	TGCAGCGTCGTATCCGGGACAGGATACGAGCAGTACTTC	CSVVSGTGYEQYF
.	TRBV18	14	TRBJ2-2	.	TGTGCCAGCTCACCAACCCTAAACACCGGGGAGCTGTTTTTT	CASSPTLNTGELFF
TRBD1	TRBV5-1	15	TRBJ2-1	.	TGCGCCAGCAGCCGGACAGGGACAACTTACAATGAGCAGTTCTTC	CASSRTGTTYNEQFF
TRBD1	TRBV27	16	TRBJ1-2	.	TGTGCCAGCAGTTTAGGAGGGCAGGGGGTAGGGTATGGCTACACCTTC	CASSLGGQGVGYGYTF
.	TRBV11-2	12	TRBJ1-2	.	TGTGCCAGCAGCTCGGAGCCCTATGGCTACACCTTC	CASSSEPYGYTF
TRBD1	TRBV19	15	TRBJ2-3	.	TGTGCCAGTAGTATTGGACAGGGGGCCACAGATACGCAGTATTTT	CASSIGQGATDTQYF
TRBD1	TRBV5-1	17	TRBJ2-1	.	TGCGCCAGCAGCGACCTAAATAGGGGGCGTGTGTACAATGAGCAGTTCTTC	CASSDLNRGRVYNEQFF